One and the same sample provided the 14 T cell receptor beta chains below, sequenced in a study of OX40 agonist ivuxolimab in advanced cancers. Profiled with immunoSEQ multiplex PCR; TCRdb holds only in-frame clones, not every one. The sample comprises around 88,000 clones, 90% to 95% of which are singletons, and around 0.51% rests with the top ten. This material consisted of CD4+ or CD8+ T cells sorted from blood, taken in a trial of the OX40 agonist ivuxolimab. These receptor sequences come from an adult with an advanced solid tumor such as melanoma, head and neck, liver or kidney cancer.

CDR3 sequence reads: CASSDGTGWSTEAFF. As DNA, the CDR3 is TGTGCCAGCAGTGATGGGACAGGGTGGTCCACTGAAGCTTTCTTT. The V gene is TRBV25-1, the J gene TRBJ1-1; 9 nucleotides agree with TRBD1. The CDR3 is 15 amino acids. The germline V gene has CDR1 MGHDK and CDR2 SYGVNS. Trimming at V came to 3 bases and at J to 4 bases, leaving 6 bases not matched to a gene.

The rearrangement uses TRBV30 and TRBJ2-5; D is tentatively TRBD1 or TRBD2 (5 bases each). Germline CDR1 reads GTSNPN; CDR2 reads SVGIG (reference sequence). This CDR3 contains 13 residues. Trimming took off 0 bases at V and 5 bases at J, with 10 bases between the two ends. The CDR3 nucleotides are TGTGCCTGGAGTGTACAAGAGGGGGAGACCCAGTACTTC. The encoded protein is CAWSVQEGETQYF.

The chain combines TRBV30 with TRBJ2-5; 8 positions agree with TRBD1. Looked up from germline, CDR1 is GTSNPN and CDR2 is SVGIG (reference sequence). CDR3 length: 13 residues. The V segment lost 5 bases and the J segment 2 bases; nucleotides outside the gene matches: 4. CDR3 nucleotides: TGTGCCTGGGATAGACAGGGGCAAGAGACCCAGTACTTC. Translation: CAWDRQGQETQYF.

This chain uses TRBV5-1 with TRBJ1-4; 9 bases fit TRBD1. Germline V lookup: CDR1 SGHRS, CDR2 YFSETQ. The CDR3 extends over 15 amino acids. The ends lost 4 bases at V and 8 bases at J; junction bases unmatched: 9. Here the CDR3 reads CASSPTGGEEEKLFF. In DNA form, the CDR3 reads TGCGCCAGCAGCCCTACAGGGGGCGAGGAAGAAAAACTGTTTTTT.

The chain joins TRBV6-1 to TRBJ1-5; tentative D call: TRBD1 (6 bases). Germline values: CDR1 MNHNS, CDR2 SASEGT. The germline V and J ends were trimmed by 7 bases and 4 bases, with 14 bases remaining between them. This CDR3 is 14 amino acids long. DNA of the CDR3: TGTGCCAGCATGGAGGGGGGGACTAATCAGCCCCAGCATTTT. This sequence encodes CASMEGGTNQPQHF.

V and J are TRBV7-8 and TRBJ2-5; D is unclear. Trimming shortened V by 1 base and J by 1 base, and 10 bases separated the two germline ends. This CDR3 spans 15 amino acids. Germline CDR1 is SGHVS and CDR2 is FQNEAQ. CDR3 DNA sequence: TGTGCCAGCAGCTTAGTTGGTAGGGTCCAAGAGACCCAGTACTTC. Amino acid sequence: CASSLVGRVQETQYF.

The V and J genes are TRBV6-1 and TRBJ1-5; 8 bases are shared with TRBD1. Germline V gene data show CDR1 as MNHNS and CDR2 as SASEGT. J was trimmed by 5 bases and V by 4 bases; bases with no gene match: 7. The CDR3 spans 15 residues. The CDR3 here is CASSANRGVDQPQHF. In DNA, the CDR3 is TGTGCCAGCAGTGCGAACAGGGGGGTGGATCAGCCCCAGCATTTT.

The chain couples TRBV30 to TRBJ1-6, with D perhaps matching TRBD1 (6 bases). The germline gives CDR1 GTSNPN, CDR2 SVGIG (reference sequence). The CDR3 runs 13 residues. V gave up 3 bases and J gave up 9 bases, with 12 bases separating them. Written as DNA, the CDR3 is TGTGCCTGGAGAGCTCAGGGGAGTTCACCCCTCCACTTT. Protein sequence: CAWRAQGSSPLHF.

The rearrangement uses TRBV2 and TRBJ1-6; D ambiguous. The V gene's germline CDR1 is SNHLY and CDR2 FYNNEI. V was pared by 3 bases and J by 7 bases, with 13 bases between. The CDR3 has 15 residues. CDR3 in amino acids: CASSERQSSNSPLHF. The CDR3 coding sequence is TGTGCCAGCAGTGAGAGGCAAAGCTCAAATTCACCCCTCCACTTT.

The J gene is TRBJ2-6, the V gene TRBV5-1; 7 bases align to TRBD1. The length of the CDR3 is 15 residues. The germline V gene encodes CDR1 SGHRS and CDR2 YFSETQ. Germline trimming cut 6 bases from V and 3 bases from J; bases unmatched to any gene: 6. The CDR3 is CASKPTGVGANVLTF. For the CDR3, the DNA is TGCGCCAGCAAACCAACAGGGGTTGGGGCCAACGTCCTGACTTTC.

This clone was detected once. The chain joins TRBV11-1 to TRBJ2-7; D is ambiguous. CDR1 and CDR2 from the germline V gene are SGHAT and FQDESV (reference sequence). The germline V and J ends were trimmed by 0 bases and 5 bases, with 11 bases remaining between them. This CDR3 has 14 amino acids. CDR3 DNA: TGTGCCAGCAGCTTAGCTGTTTGGACCGACGAGCAGTACTTC. Translation gives CASSLAVWTDEQYF.

V is TRBV19 and J is TRBJ2-5; 12 nucleotides agree with TRBD2. V shed 8 bases and J 4 bases; nucleotides not matched to a gene: 5. The CDR3 totals 14 residues. Germline V gene sequence: CDR1 LNHDA, CDR2 SQIVND (reference sequence). The CDR3 is CASGLAGIPETQYF. The DNA of the CDR3 is TGTGCCAGTGGACTAGCGGGAATTCCAGAGACCCAGTACTTC.

The CDR3 sequence is CASRGTGGSLDTQYF. As DNA, the CDR3 is TGTGCCAGCAGAGGGACAGGGGGCTCCCTAGATACGCAGTATTTT. The rearrangement uses TRBV7-3 and TRBJ2-3; 12 bases are a match to TRBD1. From germline, CDR1 is SGHTA and CDR2 FQGTGA. The CDR3 has 15 residues. The junction had 6 bases not matched to a gene; V was cut back by 6 bases and J by 5 bases.

The chain links TRBV5-1 to TRBJ1-1, with D possibly TRBD1 on 6 matching bases. Germline V lookup: CDR1 SGHRS, CDR2 YFSETQ. This CDR3 spans 16 amino acids. The V gene lost 0 bases and the J gene lost 0 bases, with 12 bases spanning the gap. The CDR3 reads CASSLATGTLNTEAFF. The CDR3 DNA reads TGCGCCAGCAGCTTGGCAACAGGGACCTTGAACACTGAAGCTTTCTTT.